This T cell receptor beta chain was retrieved from a study of T cells in Graves' hyperthyroidism and ophthalmopathy. Uncontrolled infection, other autoimmune disease, pregnancy or lactation excluded patients. This clonotype appeared a few times. The antigen remains undetermined. Researchers amplified the TCR beta CDR3 regions from RNA transcripts. RT-PCR in the first round (using the HTBI primer set) targeted the TCR CDR3. A single record per CDR3 protein comes from TCRdb applying MiXCR to the multiplex PCR reads. The repertoire holds roughly 580,000 distinct CDR3 sequences, with about 43% as singletons. Study observations and caveats: Most expanded thyroid clonotypes above 0.001 recurred in blood. A 13 V-J signature model discriminated ophthalmopathy versus stable hyperthyroidism.

The CDR3 covers 14 residues. Deletions cut 1 base from V and 0 bases from J, with 7 bases between. Germline V gene sequence: CDR1 SGHTA, CDR2 FQGTGA. This chain connects TRBV7-3 to TRBJ2-7; the D is unclear. This receptor was obtained from a young woman with Graves' hyperthyroidism. The source material was peripheral blood or thyroid tissue (not recorded which). The CDR3 DNA sequence: TGTGCCAGCAGCTTAAGTGCCGACTCCTACGAGCAGTACTTC. Protein sequence: CASSLSADSYEQYF.